This TCR beta chain came from a study of spatial heterogeneity in lung cancer. Study details: In raw reads, more than eight appearances on average were recorded for each unique TCR and UMI combination.

In the case of this clonotype: The antigen remains undetermined. Since the library was made to target alpha chains, this beta chain is a stray read and its abundance is not meaningful.

With 7 bases clipped from V and 0 bases from J, the junction kept 3 bases outside the gene matches. Germline lookup yields CDR1 MNHNY and CDR2 SVGAGI (reference sequence). This CDR3 is 14 amino acids long. Study outcomes and limitations: Ubiquitous expanded tumor TCRs showed up in blood more at resection than follow-up.

This sample's time point: sample taken at primary tumor resection. Extraction of whole RNA from tumor, nontumor lung or frozen PBMC preceded unsorted sequencing. About 73 TRACERx patients with early, untreated non-small cell lung cancer donated samples. Carried by each TCR cDNA molecule was a unique molecular identifier. In TCRdb, the 5' RACE reads were re-called with MiXCR into one record per CDR3 protein. The sample records about 4,100 distinct CDR3 sequences, 53% being singletons. The rearrangement uses TRBV6-6 and TRBJ2-3, with TRBD2 identical over 8 bases. This material consisted of PBMCs, taken at surgery. This sequence originates from a female donor with early-stage non-small cell lung cancer. This CDR3 is CASTERGSTDTQYF. The CDR3 DNA is TGTGCCAGCACGGAGCGGGGGAGCACAGATACGCAGTATTTT.